The source of this T cell receptor beta chain is a study of blood T cell repertoires in COVID-19. Study-level information: Samples representing acute and convalescent COVID-19 were sourced from the United States, Italy and Spain. PBMCs, B-cell-depleted T cells, or T cells provided the cDNA or gDNA that made up the material.

Original methodology: Estimation of nucleated cell counts was performed using reference gene primer amplification. TCRdb keeps only in-frame clones here, not all; method: immunoSEQ multiplex PCR. Clonal size and the V and J genes are those of that table, whereas D and trimming came from the DNA. The sample yields hundreds of thousands of clones, roughly 86% seen once. This clone was observed a few times. The CDR3 is 12 amino acids. Germline V lookup: CDR1 GTSNPN, CDR2 SVGIG (reference sequence). J lost 2 bases, V lost 4 bases, and 0 bases had no gene match. Sequencing used peripheral blood. This TCR derives from a woman aged 25 to 39 with acute or convalescent COVID-19. The V gene is TRBV30, the J gene TRBJ2-5, with 8 nucleotides matching TRBD2. CDR3: CAWTSGQETQYF. Here the CDR3 DNA reads TGTGCCTGGACTAGCGGGCAAGAGACCCAGTACTTC.